One sample yielded the 29 T cell receptor beta chains listed below, sequenced in a study of shared clonotypes between healthy human individuals. The table came from immunoSEQ multiplex PCR; TCRdb's copy has only in-frame clones and leaves some out. This sample has about 2.4 million clones, with under 95% found just once. Material for sequencing was naive CD4+ T cells from PBMCs. Noted subset: CD45RA+ positively selected. The receptors stem from a man aged 18 to 30 in good health. Some clones in this sample may be carry-over from other donors' samples.

The genes are TRBV6-5 and TRBJ2-7; 8 bases fit TRBD2. Germline CDR1 and CDR2: MNHEY and SVGAGI. The CDR3 totals 15 residues. V trimming: 5 bases; J trimming: 2 bases; junction bases outside the gene matches: 8. The CDR3, as DNA: TGTGCCAGCAGTCACGAGACTAGCGAACCCTACGAGCAGTACTTC. This sequence encodes CASSHETSEPYEQYF.

The gene calls are TRBV4-1 and TRBJ1-4, with D unresolved. The germline gives CDR1 MGHRA, CDR2 YSYEKL. V lost 1 base, J lost 7 bases, and 16 bases lay in between. The CDR3 length is 16 residues. The CDR3 here is CASSQVYRQEAEKLFF. CDR3 coding DNA: TGCGCCAGCAGCCAAGTTTATAGGCAGGAAGCTGAAAAACTGTTTTTT.

The table lists this clone with a few counts. CDR3 region: CASSLGGSGANVLTF. As DNA, the CDR3 is TGTGCCAGCAGCTTAGGGGGATCTGGGGCCAACGTCCTGACTTTC. The V gene is TRBV11-1, the J gene TRBJ2-6, with D unresolved. Germline CDR1 SGHAT, CDR2 FQDESV (reference sequence). The CDR3 is 15 amino acids. Trimming removed 1 base at V and 1 base at J, with 5 bases between. The whole variable domain, filled in from reference TRBV11-1 and TRBJ2-6, reads EAEVAQSPRYKITEKSQAVAFWCDPISGHATLYWYRQILGQGPELLVQFQDESVVDDSQLPKDRFSAERLKGVDSTLKIQPAELGDSAMYLCASSLGGSGANVLTFGAGSRLTVL.

The gene calls are TRBV6-5 and TRBJ1-5; D is undetermined. The CDR3 is 15 amino acids. Germline CDR1 and CDR2: MNHEY and SVGAGI. Trimming took 5 bases from V and 5 from J, leaving 16 bases between them. The CDR3 spells CASSPDSLDHQPQHF. CDR3 DNA sequence: TGTGCCAGCAGTCCGGACTCCTTAGACCATCAGCCCCAGCATTTT.

The chain recombines TRBV5-6 with TRBJ2-7, with TRBD2 matching 8 bases. This CDR3 has 17 residues. The ends lost 2 bases at V and 6 bases at J; junction bases unmatched: 16. The germline V gene has CDR1 SGHDT and CDR2 YYEEEE. CDR3 sequence (DNA): TGTGCCAGCAGCTTTGGGGGGATCGGAGCGGGAGTGGCCGAGCAGTACTTC. Translation gives CASSFGGIGAGVAEQYF.

This clone is a singleton in its sample. This chain joins TRBV18 and TRBJ2-6; weak D call: TRBD1 (5 bases). The CDR3 has 16 amino acids. V lost 6 bases to trimming and J lost 0 bases, with 12 bases between them. Germline V CDR1 and CDR2: KGHSH, LQKENI. The CDR3 region is CASSQGARSGANVLTF. CDR3 bases: TGTGCCAGCTCCCAAGGGGCCCGCTCTGGGGCCAACGTCCTGACTTTC.

The chain is built from TRBV28 and TRBJ2-4; D possibly corresponds to TRBD1 (5 bases). Germline V lookup: CDR1 MDHEN, CDR2 SYDVKM. Trimming took off 7 bases at V and 0 bases at J, with 28 bases between the two ends. The CDR3 runs to 20 residues. The CDR3 region has the DNA TGTGCCAGCATGGTTTTTTTTCCAACCGATGCGACAGTAGCCAAAAACATTCAGTACTTC. This codes for CASMVFFPTDATVAKNIQYF.

The J gene is TRBJ1-2, the V gene TRBV5-6; D remains ambiguous. CDR3 length equals 11 residues. V was trimmed by 4 bases and J by 8 bases, leaving 9 bases between them. Per germline, CDR1 SGHDT and CDR2 YYEEEE. As DNA, the CDR3 is TGTGCCAGCAGCAAGGTGGGCGGCTACACCTTC. This encodes CASSKVGGYTF.

This CDR3 reads CASSYTTGNTDTQYF. As DNA, the CDR3 is TGTGCCAGCAGTTACACCACCGGGAACACAGATACGCAGTATTTT. The gene calls are TRBV6-5 and TRBJ2-3; a weak D match, TRBD2 (5 bases). Germline assignment: CDR1 MNHEY and CDR2 SVGAGI. Trimming cost V 2 bases and J 2 bases, with 11 bases left between them. The CDR3 contains 15 residues.

V is TRBV5-4 and J is TRBJ1-2, with TRBD1 identical over 8 bases. Looked up from germline, CDR1 is SGHNT and CDR2 is YYREEE (reference sequence). The V gene end was trimmed by 0 bases and the J gene end by 0 bases; junction bases not matched to a gene: 1. This CDR3 is 15 amino acids long. The CDR3 region has the DNA TGTGCCAGCAGCTTGGCAGGGGGCCCTAACTATGGCTACACCTTC. Translated, it gives CASSLAGGPNYGYTF. The full variable domain, in which reference TRBV5-4 and TRBJ1-2 provide the parts outside the CDR3, is ETGVTQSPTHLIKTRGQQVTLRCSSQSGHNTVSWYQQALGQGPQFIFQYYREEENGRGNFPPRFSGLQFPNYSSELNVNALELDDSALYLCASSLAGGPNYGYTFGSGTRLTVV.

A word on this clone: This CDR3 is also generated by other DNA sequences in the sample. The chain links TRBV5-4 to TRBJ2-7; 7 bases align to TRBD1. V lost 0 bases to trimming and J lost 7 bases; unmatched junction nucleotides: 4. The CDR3 length is 13 residues. CDR1 and CDR2 from the germline V gene are SGHNT and YYREEE (reference sequence). CDR3 region: CASSLGQGGEQYF. The CDR3 coding sequence is TGTGCCAGCAGCTTGGGACAGGGTGGGGAGCAGTACTTC.

This clone was seen only once. This chain links TRBV2 with TRBJ2-3; a possible D gene is TRBD1 (7 bases). This CDR3 spans 15 amino acids. From germline, CDR1 is SNHLY and CDR2 FYNNEI. The ends were cut back, 2 bases at V and 6 bases at J, with 15 bases in the middle. The CDR3 DNA reads as TGTGCCAGCAGTGAACAGTCAGGGGGACTGGATACGCAGTATTTT. Amino acids: CASSEQSGGLDTQYF. The variable domain in full, with the rest retrieved from reference TRBV2 and TRBJ2-3, is EPEVTQTPSHQVTQMGQEVILRCVPISNHLYFYWYRQILGQKVEFLVSFYNNEISEKSEIFDDQFSVERPDGSNFTLKIRSTKLEDSAMYFCASSEQSGGLDTQYFGPGTRLTVL.

The genes are TRBV5-6 and TRBJ2-1; D is possibly TRBD2 (6 bases). Germline values: CDR1 SGHDT, CDR2 YYEEEE. V was trimmed by 6 bases and J by 6 bases, leaving 19 bases between them. The CDR3 sequence is 15 residues long. The DNA for the CDR3 is TGTGCCAGCATTCTCGTTTGGGGGGAGGCCAATGAGCAGTTCTTC. This translates into CASILVWGEANEQFF.

The chain is built from TRBV13 and TRBJ2-7; D not resolved. Germline-derived CDR1 and CDR2 are PRHDT and FYEKMQ (reference sequence). Trimming removed 5 bases at V and 3 bases at J, with 8 bases between. The CDR3 is made up of 12 amino acids. The CDR3 protein is CASSTLGYEQYF. In nucleotides, the CDR3 is TGTGCCAGCAGCACGCTAGGCTACGAGCAGTACTTC.

The rearrangement uses TRBV11-2 and TRBJ2-1, with unresolved D. Germline-derived CDR1 and CDR2 are SGHAT and FQNNGV. There are 16 residues in the CDR3. Trimming shortened V by 4 bases and J by 7 bases, and 20 bases separated the two germline ends. This CDR3 reads CASSSTGPRWGNEQFF. As DNA, the CDR3 is TGTGCCAGCAGCTCGACCGGGCCCCGTTGGGGTAATGAGCAGTTCTTC.

This clone has just one count. This chain uses TRBV7-9 with TRBJ2-3; D ambiguous. CDR1 is SEHNR, CDR2 FQNEAQ, per germline (reference sequence). The CDR3 is 18 amino acids. The V end was cut by 1 base, the J end by 0 bases, with 17 bases between. CDR3 DNA: TGTGCCAGCAGCTTAGAAATATGGCAGACCCCGAGCACAGATACGCAGTATTTT. It is translated as CASSLEIWQTPSTDTQYF.

This clone was recorded a few times. The V gene is TRBV4-1, the J gene TRBJ1-2; D is undetermined. The CDR3 is made up of 13 amino acids. Germline assignment: CDR1 MGHRA and CDR2 YSYEKL. Deletions cut 0 bases from V and 3 bases from J, with 5 bases between. CDR3 bases: TGCGCCAGCAGCCAAGATGTGCACTATGGCTACACCTTC. It encodes CASSQDVHYGYTF.

The V and J genes are TRBV9 and TRBJ2-7; D is uncertain. Germline V lookup: CDR1 SGDLS, CDR2 YYNGEE. CDR3 size: 15 residues. The germline V and J ends were trimmed by 0 bases and 5 bases, with 15 bases remaining between them. The CDR3 bases are TGTGCCAGCAGCGTAGGTACGGTATTGGTGAACGAGCAGTACTTC. Translated: CASSVGTVLVNEQYF. Full variable domain (rest looked up from reference TRBV9 and TRBJ2-7): DSGVTQTPKHLITATGQRVTLRCSPRSGDLSVYWYQQSLDQGLQFLIQYYNGEERAKGNILERFSAQQFPDLHSELNLSSLELGDSALYFCASSVGTVLVNEQYFGPGTRLTVT.

The chain recombines TRBV4-1 with TRBJ2-1; D not certain. V lost 3 bases and J 8 bases, leaving 17 bases between the germline ends. The CDR3 is 15 residues long. Per germline, CDR1 MGHRA and CDR2 YSYEKL. CDR3 sequence: CASSHPRISVHEQFF. DNA for the CDR3: TGCGCCAGCAGCCACCCCCGAATATCGGTCCATGAGCAGTTCTTC.

This clone was seen more than once but under ten times. The V gene is TRBV10-3, the J gene TRBJ1-1; D is unclear. This CDR3 is 13 amino acids long. The V gene lost 3 bases and the J gene lost 5 bases, with 10 bases spanning the gap. CDR1 is ENHRY and CDR2 is SYGVKD in the germline V gene. For the CDR3, the DNA is TGTGCCATCAGTGAAAAGGGTGGTACTGAAGCTTTCTTT. Amino acids: CAISEKGGTEAFF.

The chain links TRBV6-5 to TRBJ1-4, with TRBD1 matching over 9 bases. Germline assignment: CDR1 MNHEY and CDR2 SVGAGI. The V gene end was trimmed by 6 bases and the J gene end by 8 bases; junction bases not matched to a gene: 10. The CDR3 is 15 amino acids. The CDR3 here is CASRESGTGREKLFF. Written as DNA, the CDR3 is TGTGCCAGCAGGGAGTCCGGGACAGGGCGAGAAAAACTGTTTTTT.

A remark on this clone: Other nucleotide sequences in the sample specify the same CDR3. The chain couples TRBV19 to TRBJ1-5; 9 bases are shared with TRBD1. The CDR3 consists of 14 residues. Germline V gene sequence: CDR1 LNHDA, CDR2 SQIVND (reference sequence). V was pared by 6 bases and J by 6 bases, with 6 bases of the junction left unmatched. CDR3 DNA: TGTGCCAGTAGGGGACAGGGCAGGGGTCAGCCCCAGCATTTT. This translates into CASRGQGRGQPQHF.

This rearrangement joins TRBV19 to TRBJ2-1, with TRBD2 matching 10 bases. After removal of 3 bases from V and 1 base from J, the junction contained 12 bases not matched to a gene. The CDR3 has 19 residues. The germline gives CDR1 LNHDA, CDR2 SQIVND (reference sequence). The CDR3 coding sequence is TGTGCCAGTAGTATCCCAGCGGGAGGGTACAGTAGGTCCTACAATGAGCAGTTCTTC. Its protein is CASSIPAGGYSRSYNEQFF.

The chain has TRBV5-1 and TRBJ2-4; TRBD2 matches at 8 bases. V lost 4 bases to trimming and J lost 7 bases; unmatched junction nucleotides: 10. CDR1 and CDR2 from the germline V gene are SGHRS and YFSETQ. The CDR3 is made up of 15 amino acids. CDR3 amino acids: CASSARTSRGNIQYF. Here the CDR3 DNA reads TGCGCCAGCAGCGCCCGGACTAGCAGGGGCAACATTCAGTACTTC.

The chain recombines TRBV6-5 with TRBJ2-5; D ambiguous. The J call may be wrong; the DNA end is better matched by TRBJ2-7. Germline loops: CDR1 MNHEY, CDR2 SVGAGI. This CDR3 comprises 14 residues. CDR3 protein: CASSYSYSRYEQYF. The CDR3 bases are TGTGCCAGCAGTTACTCATACAGCAGATACGAGCAGTACTTC.

The J gene is TRBJ1-3, the V gene TRBV28; the match to TRBD1 covers 8 bases. Trimming took 8 bases from V and 4 from J; bases not matched to a gene: 16. In germline, CDR1 is MDHEN, CDR2 SYDVKM. The CDR3 loop spans 17 amino acids. The CDR3 protein is CASYKNPGGLSGNTIYF. In DNA, the CDR3 is TGTGCCAGCTATAAGAACCCAGGGGGCTTGTCGGGAAACACCATATATTTT.

The rearrangement joins TRBV2 to TRBJ2-7; the D gene is possibly TRBD2 (5 bases). Germline values: CDR1 SNHLY, CDR2 FYNNEI. This CDR3 region has 13 residues. Trimming stripped 7 bases from V and 3 bases from J, with 13 bases between. For the CDR3, the DNA is TGTGCCAGCACGCGGCTAGCCTACTACGAGCAGTACTTC. It yields the protein CASTRLAYYEQYF.

Points on this clone: Other DNA sequences from this sample encode an identical CDR3 as well. This sequence joins TRBV7-9 and TRBJ2-5; D uncertain. The V gene lost 2 bases and the J gene lost 4 bases, with 5 bases spanning the gap. From germline, CDR1 is SEHNR and CDR2 FQNEAQ (reference sequence). The CDR3 is 12 residues long. The DNA for the CDR3 is TGTGCCAGCAGCTTAAGGTCAGAGACCCAGTACTTC. Protein: CASSLRSETQYF. Combining the CDR3 with reference TRBV7-9 and TRBJ2-5 gives the whole variable domain DTGVSQNPRHKITKRGQNVTFRCDPISEHNRLYWYRQTLGQGPEFLTYFQNEAQLEKSRLLSDRFSAERPKGSFSTLEIQRTEQGDSAMYLCASSLRSETQYFGPGTRLLVL.

This rearrangement joins TRBV6-5 to TRBJ2-7; 7 bases are shared with TRBD1. The CDR3 is 15 residues long. The V gene end was trimmed by 2 bases and the J gene end by 7 bases; junction bases not matched to a gene: 11. Germline V CDR1 and CDR2: MNHEY, SVGAGI. This CDR3 reads CASSYARQGVGEQYF. CDR3 DNA sequence: TGTGCCAGCAGTTACGCTAGACAGGGCGTAGGGGAGCAGTACTTC.